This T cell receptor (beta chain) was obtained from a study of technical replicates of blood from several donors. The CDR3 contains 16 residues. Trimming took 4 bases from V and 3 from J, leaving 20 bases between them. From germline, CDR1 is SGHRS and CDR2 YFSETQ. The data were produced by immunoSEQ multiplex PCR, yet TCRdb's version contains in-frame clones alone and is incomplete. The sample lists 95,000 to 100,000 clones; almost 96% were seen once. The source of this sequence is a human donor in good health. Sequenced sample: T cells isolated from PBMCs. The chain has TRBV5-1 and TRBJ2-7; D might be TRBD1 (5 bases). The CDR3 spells CASSRNLDSYRYEQYF. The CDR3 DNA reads TGCGCCAGCAGCAGGAACCTAGACAGCTACCGCTACGAGCAGTACTTC.